This TCR beta chain came from a study of shared clonotypes between healthy human individuals. Looking at the study overall: Donors were two women and three men aged 18 to 49. CD8 memory received one plate per donor, CD8 naive two, CD4 memory three and CD4 naive three.

Using immunoSEQ multiplex PCR, the repertoire was profiled, and TCRdb retains in-frame clones only, with some absent. The repertoire consists of roughly 650,000 clones, with around 97% occurring once and the leading ten covering roughly 0.05%. Germline V gene data show CDR1 as SQVTM and CDR2 as ANQGSEA. The CDR3 covers 16 residues. Trimming pared 6 bases from V and 0 bases from J, leaving 18 bases between. This clonotype originated in a woman younger than 45 in good health. Sequenced: naive CD4+ T cells sorted from blood. Subset in this sample: CD45RA+ positively selected. This chain links TRBV29-1 with TRBJ2-1; TRBD2 might be the D (5 bases). The CDR3 loop is CSVGFGDGSSYNEQFF. The CDR3 DNA is TGCAGCGTGGGATTTGGGGATGGGAGCTCCTACAATGAGCAGTTCTTC.